This T cell receptor (beta chain) came from a study of shared clonotypes between healthy human individuals (dated by TCRdb to 2019 to 2021). Some background on the complete study: The cohort included a few men and two women between 18 and 49 years of age. Each donor's leukapheresis produced roughly between roughly 0.9 and 8.9 billion PBMCs. To increase sequencing depth and limit assay-specific biases, TCR repertoire library preparation and sequencing were carried out by different laboratories using diverse techniques. For each donor, CD4 naive and CD4 memory were each given three plates, CD8 naive was given two plates, and CD8 memory was given one plate. Blood TCR repertoires of about five healthy adults were deeply sequenced to estimate repertoire size and the extent of clonotype sharing between individuals.

The CDR3 runs 13 residues from the cysteine to the phenylalanine. The only DNA kept is the CDR3, 39 bases in frame from the first base. From a lookup of the germline V gene (reference sequence), CDR1 and CDR2 are LNHDA and SQIVND. Germline trimming: 3 bases from V, 5 bases from J; junction bases outside gene matches: 2. CD8 naive samples were obtained by positive selection for CCR7 among CD45RO-negative cells, yielding a CD45RA+CCR7+ population from which TemRA cells were excluded. Healthy HIV-negative adults with no recently reported acute infections or vaccinations were included as donors. Every donor was a Caucasian adult residing in Nashville, Tennessee, USA. Blood was collected by leukapheresis, and PBMCs were isolated by Ficoll-Histopaque density gradient centrifugation and then cryopreserved in liquid nitrogen vapor phase. Analytical flow cytometry was used to check the purity and quantity of every magnetically sorted T cell population. Genomic DNA was isolated from each sorted fraction and quantified by UV absorbance on a Nanodrop 2000c.

Using the deep immunoSEQ assay, TCR CDR3 regions were amplified from genomic DNA by multiplex PCR. Extracted genomic DNA from each cell subset was spread evenly across all wells of several immunoSEQ 96-well plates, with each plate serving as a replicate. For sorted subsets, approximately 190 ng genomic DNA, equal to 25,000 to 35,000 T cell genomes, was loaded into each replicate PCR. Purified libraries were measured with a Qubit 3.0 fluorometer, size-checked on a Bioanalyzer 2100, and measured again with the KAPA Library Quantification kit. A separate single-read 150-cycle Illumina NextSeq 550 flow cell was used to sequence each immunoSEQ 96-well plate. The source study handled its data this way. Because only junctional sequences without quality scores were contained in the immunoSEQ output, filtering matching that applied to full-length reads could not be performed. To assign V/J genes and CDR3, sequences were annotated against IMGT germline references using PyIR, a Python wrapper for IgBLAST v1.9. Reads were filtered out if the reads had weak V/J assignments (E-value above 1e-6), no CDR3, stop codons, out-of-frame junctions, or ambiguous translated residues. V3J clonotypes were defined by identical inferred V gene, J gene, and CDR3 amino acid sequence. The percentage overlap between two repertoires was calculated by dividing the number of shared unique clonotypes by the size of the smaller repertoire. Repertoire richness was assessed with RTK rarefaction, the Chao1 estimator, and Recon v2.1 estimates of unobserved clonotypes. Generation probabilities for all TCRbeta clonotypes obtained by the gDNA method from a handful of donors were computed using OLGA. The table was pulled from immuneACCESS by TCRdb, which kept in-frame rearrangements only. Such tables lose some clones; where checked, under half of the loss comes from unresolved V genes, and the rest has no known cause. That table furnishes V, J and clone size, whereas the DNA furnished D and trimming. The sample table holds approximately 2,200,000 clones, of which approximately 94% were seen once. Over 1.5% of the sample comes from the top ten.

In regard to this clone: The specificity of this receptor is unknown. Per-base qualities were not stored, and no clone one base away is much larger. The sample contains more than one DNA sequence encoding this CDR3.

What the study reported, not specific to this receptor: When a few donors were compared, the shared fraction of clonotypes was around 5% for naive CD4, more than 3% for naive CD8, more than 2% for memory CD4, and roughly 0.43% for memory CD8. Sampling was restricted to blood, and TCR repertoires in tissues likely differ from the TCR repertoires found in blood. Because the study included a small number of donors, the genetic and exposure-history diversity represented was limited. Larger estimated clonotype richness was generally found for naive subsets than for memory subsets. Pairwise subsampling led to the expectation that sequencing depth would affect the degree of clonotype sharing among donors. Compared with non-shared clonotypes, the clonotypes found in all four sorted-subset donors had higher generation probabilities. Incomplete sequencing was indicated by rarefaction of sorted-subset datasets, despite the large sequencing depth.

The chain is assembled from TRBV19 and TRBJ1-1, with 8 central nucleotides matching TRBD1. The sequence derives from a man between 18 and 29 years old in good health. Some clones in this sample may be carry-over from other donors' samples. Sequencing was carried out using naive CD8+ T cells from PBMCs. In the paper's terms, the cell subset or site label means: CD45RA+CCR7+. The CDR3 has the sequence CASSIGQGTEAFF. The DNA sequence is TGTGCCAGTAGTATCGGACAGGGAACTGAAGCTTTCTTT.